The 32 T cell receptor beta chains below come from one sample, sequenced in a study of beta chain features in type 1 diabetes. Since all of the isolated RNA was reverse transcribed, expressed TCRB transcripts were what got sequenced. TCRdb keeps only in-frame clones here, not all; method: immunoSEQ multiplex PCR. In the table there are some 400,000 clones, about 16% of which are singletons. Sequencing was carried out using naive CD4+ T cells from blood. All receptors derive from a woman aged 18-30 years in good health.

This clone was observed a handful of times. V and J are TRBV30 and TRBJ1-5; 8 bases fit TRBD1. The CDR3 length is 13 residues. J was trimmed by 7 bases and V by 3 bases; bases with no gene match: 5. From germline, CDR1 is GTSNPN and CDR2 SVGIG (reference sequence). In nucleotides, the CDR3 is TGTGCCTGGAGCCTACAGGGGGGACAGCCCCAGCATTTT. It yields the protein CAWSLQGGQPQHF.

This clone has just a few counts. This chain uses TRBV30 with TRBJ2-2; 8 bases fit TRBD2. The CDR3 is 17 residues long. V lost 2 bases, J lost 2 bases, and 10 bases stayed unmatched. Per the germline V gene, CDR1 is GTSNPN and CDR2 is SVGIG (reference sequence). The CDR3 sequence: CAWSIPGLAGNTGELFF. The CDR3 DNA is TGTGCCTGGAGTATTCCGGGGCTAGCGGGTAACACCGGGGAGCTGTTTTTT.

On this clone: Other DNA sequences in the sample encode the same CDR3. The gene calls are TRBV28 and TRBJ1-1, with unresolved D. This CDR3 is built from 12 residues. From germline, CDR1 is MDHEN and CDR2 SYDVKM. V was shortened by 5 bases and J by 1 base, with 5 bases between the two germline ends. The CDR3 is CASSLRNTEAFF. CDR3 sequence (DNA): TGTGCCAGCAGTCTCAGGAACACTGAAGCTTTCTTT.

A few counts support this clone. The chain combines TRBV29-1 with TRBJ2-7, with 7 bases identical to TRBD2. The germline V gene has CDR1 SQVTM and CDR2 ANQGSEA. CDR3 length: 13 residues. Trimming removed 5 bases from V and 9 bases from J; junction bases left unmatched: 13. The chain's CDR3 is CSVSGLVGTGQYF. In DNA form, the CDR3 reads TGCAGCGTTTCCGGACTAGTGGGGACTGGGCAGTACTTC.

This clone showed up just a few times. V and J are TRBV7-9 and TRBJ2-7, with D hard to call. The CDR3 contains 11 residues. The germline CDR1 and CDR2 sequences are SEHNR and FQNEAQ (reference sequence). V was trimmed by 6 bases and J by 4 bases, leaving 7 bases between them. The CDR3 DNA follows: TGTGCCAGCAGTATTGTGTACGAGCAGTACTTC. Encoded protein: CASSIVYEQYF.

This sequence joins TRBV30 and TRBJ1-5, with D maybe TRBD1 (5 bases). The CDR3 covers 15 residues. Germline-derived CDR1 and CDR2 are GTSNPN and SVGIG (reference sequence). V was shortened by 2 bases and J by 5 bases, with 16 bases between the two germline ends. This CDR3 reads CAWSSQGGFHQPQHF. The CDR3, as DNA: TGTGCCTGGAGTAGTCAGGGAGGATTTCATCAGCCCCAGCATTTT.

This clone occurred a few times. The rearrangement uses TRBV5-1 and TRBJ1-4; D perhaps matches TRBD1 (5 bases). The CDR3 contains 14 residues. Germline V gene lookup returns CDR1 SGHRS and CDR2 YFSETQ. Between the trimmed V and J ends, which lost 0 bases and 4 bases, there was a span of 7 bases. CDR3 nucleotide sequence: TGCGCCAGCAGCTTGGGACAGAATAATGAAAAACTGTTTTTT. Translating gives CASSLGQNNEKLFF.

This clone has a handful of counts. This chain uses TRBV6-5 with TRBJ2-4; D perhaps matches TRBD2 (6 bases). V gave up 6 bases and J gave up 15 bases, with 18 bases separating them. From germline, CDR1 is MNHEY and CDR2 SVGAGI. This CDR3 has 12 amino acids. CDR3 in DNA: TGTGCCAGCAGGACCGGGACTGACGATCCGTACTTC. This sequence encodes CASRTGTDDPYF.

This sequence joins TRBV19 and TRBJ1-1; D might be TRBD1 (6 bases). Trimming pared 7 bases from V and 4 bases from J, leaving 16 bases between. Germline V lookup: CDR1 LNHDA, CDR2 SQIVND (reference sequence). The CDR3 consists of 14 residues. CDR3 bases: TGTGCCAGTACGAGCAGGGGCCTTGGCACTGAAGCTTTCTTT. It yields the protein CASTSRGLGTEAFF.

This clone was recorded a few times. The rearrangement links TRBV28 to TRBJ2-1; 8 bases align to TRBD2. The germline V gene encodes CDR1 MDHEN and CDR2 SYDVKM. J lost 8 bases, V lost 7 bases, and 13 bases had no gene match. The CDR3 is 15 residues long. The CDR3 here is CASMVPAGALDEQFF. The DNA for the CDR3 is TGTGCCAGCATGGTTCCAGCGGGAGCCCTCGATGAGCAGTTCTTC.

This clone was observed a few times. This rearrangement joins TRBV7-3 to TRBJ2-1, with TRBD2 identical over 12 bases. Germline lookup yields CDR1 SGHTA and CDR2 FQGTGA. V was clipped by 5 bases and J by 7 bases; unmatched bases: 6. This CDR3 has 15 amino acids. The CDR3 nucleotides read TGTGCCAGCAGCCTGACTAGCGGGAGAAATAATGAGCAGTTCTTC. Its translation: CASSLTSGRNNEQFF.

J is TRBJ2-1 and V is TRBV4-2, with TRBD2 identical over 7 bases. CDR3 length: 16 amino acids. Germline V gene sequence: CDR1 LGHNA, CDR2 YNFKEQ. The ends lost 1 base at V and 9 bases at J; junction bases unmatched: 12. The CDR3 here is CASSQGLREALVEQFF. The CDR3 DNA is TGTGCCAGCAGCCAAGGATTACGGGAGGCCCTCGTTGAGCAGTTCTTC.

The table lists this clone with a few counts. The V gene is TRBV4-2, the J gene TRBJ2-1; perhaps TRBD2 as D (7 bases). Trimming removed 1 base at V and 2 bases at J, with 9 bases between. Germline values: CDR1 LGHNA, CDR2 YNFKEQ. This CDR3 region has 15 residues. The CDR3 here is CASSQGGGPYNEQFF. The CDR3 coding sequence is TGTGCCAGCAGCCAAGGGGGGGGCCCCTACAATGAGCAGTTCTTC.

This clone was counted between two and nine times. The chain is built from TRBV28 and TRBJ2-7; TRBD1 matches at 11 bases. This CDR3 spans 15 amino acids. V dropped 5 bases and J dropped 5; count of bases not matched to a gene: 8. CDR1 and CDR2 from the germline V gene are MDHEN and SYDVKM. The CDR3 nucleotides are TGTGCCAGCAGTATATCCGGGACAGGGGGACACGAGCAGTACTTC. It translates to CASSISGTGGHEQYF.

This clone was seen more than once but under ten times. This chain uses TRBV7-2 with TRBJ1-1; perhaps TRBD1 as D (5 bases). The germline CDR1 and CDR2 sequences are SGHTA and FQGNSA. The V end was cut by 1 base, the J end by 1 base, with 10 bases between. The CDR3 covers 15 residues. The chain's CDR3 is CASSLGGRANTEAFF. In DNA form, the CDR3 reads TGTGCCAGCAGCTTAGGAGGCAGGGCGAACACTGAAGCTTTCTTT. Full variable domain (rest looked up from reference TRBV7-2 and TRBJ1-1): GAGVSQSPSNKVTEKGKDVELRCDPISGHTALYWYRQSLGQGLEFLIYFQGNSAPDKSGLPSDRFSAERTGGSVSTLTIQRTQQEDSAVYLCASSLGGRANTEAFFGQGTRLTVV.

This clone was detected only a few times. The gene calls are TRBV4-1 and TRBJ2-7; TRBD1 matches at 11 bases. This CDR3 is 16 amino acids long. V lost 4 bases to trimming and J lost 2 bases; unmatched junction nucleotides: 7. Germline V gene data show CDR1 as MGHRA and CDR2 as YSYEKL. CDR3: CASSPLDRGRPYEQYF. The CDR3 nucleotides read TGCGCCAGCAGCCCCCTGGACAGGGGGCGCCCCTACGAGCAGTACTTC.

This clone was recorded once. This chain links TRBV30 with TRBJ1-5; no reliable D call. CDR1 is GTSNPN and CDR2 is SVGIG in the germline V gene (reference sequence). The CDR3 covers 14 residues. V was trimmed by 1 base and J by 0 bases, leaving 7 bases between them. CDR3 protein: CAWSAQISNQPQHF. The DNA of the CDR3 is TGTGCCTGGAGTGCCCAGATTAGCAATCAGCCCCAGCATTTT.

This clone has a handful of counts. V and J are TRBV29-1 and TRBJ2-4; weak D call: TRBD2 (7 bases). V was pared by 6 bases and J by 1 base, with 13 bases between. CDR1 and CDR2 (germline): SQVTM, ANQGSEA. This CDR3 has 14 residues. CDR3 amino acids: CSVEGGEAKNIQYF. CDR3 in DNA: TGCAGCGTCGAGGGGGGGGAGGCCAAAAACATTCAGTACTTC.

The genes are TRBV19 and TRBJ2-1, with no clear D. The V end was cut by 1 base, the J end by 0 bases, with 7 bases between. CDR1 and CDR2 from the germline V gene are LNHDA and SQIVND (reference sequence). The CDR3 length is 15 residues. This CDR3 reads CASSIGWSSYNEQFF. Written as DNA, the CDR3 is TGTGCCAGTAGTATAGGCTGGAGCTCCTACAATGAGCAGTTCTTC.

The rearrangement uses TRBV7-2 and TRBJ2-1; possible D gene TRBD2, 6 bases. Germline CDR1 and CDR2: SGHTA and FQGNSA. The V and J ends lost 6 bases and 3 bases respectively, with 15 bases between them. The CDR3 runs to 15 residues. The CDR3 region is CASSITGARYNEQFF. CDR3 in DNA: TGTGCCAGCAGTATAACGGGAGCCCGCTACAATGAGCAGTTCTTC.

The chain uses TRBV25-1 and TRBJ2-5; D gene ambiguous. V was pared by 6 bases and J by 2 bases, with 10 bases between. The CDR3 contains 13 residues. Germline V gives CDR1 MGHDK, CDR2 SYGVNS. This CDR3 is CASSSQIQETQYF. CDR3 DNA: TGTGCCAGCAGCTCCCAGATTCAAGAGACCCAGTACTTC.

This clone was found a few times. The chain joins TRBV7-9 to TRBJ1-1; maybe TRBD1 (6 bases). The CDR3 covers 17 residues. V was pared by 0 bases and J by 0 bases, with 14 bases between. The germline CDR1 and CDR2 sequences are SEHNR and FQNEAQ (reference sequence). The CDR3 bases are TGTGCCAGCAGCTTAGCCCTTGGGGGGGGCCTGAACACTGAAGCTTTCTTT. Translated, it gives CASSLALGGGLNTEAFF.

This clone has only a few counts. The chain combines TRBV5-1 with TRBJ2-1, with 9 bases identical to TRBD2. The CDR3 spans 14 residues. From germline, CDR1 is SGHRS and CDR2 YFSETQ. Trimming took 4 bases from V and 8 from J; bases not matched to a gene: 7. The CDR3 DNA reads TGCGCCAGCAGCCCGAGCGGGGGGCACTATGAGCAGTTCTTC. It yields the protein CASSPSGGHYEQFF.

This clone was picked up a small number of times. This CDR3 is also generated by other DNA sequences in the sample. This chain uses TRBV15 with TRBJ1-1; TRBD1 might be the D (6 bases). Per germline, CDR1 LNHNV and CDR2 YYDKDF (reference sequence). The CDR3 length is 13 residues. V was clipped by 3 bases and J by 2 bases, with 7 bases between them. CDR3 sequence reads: CATSSRGNTEAFF. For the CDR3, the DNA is TGTGCCACCAGCAGCAGGGGAAACACTGAAGCTTTCTTT. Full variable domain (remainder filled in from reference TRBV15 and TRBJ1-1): DAMVIQNPRYQVTQFGKPVTLSCSQTLNHNVMYWYQQKSSQAPKLLFHYYDKDFNNEADTPDNFQSRRPNTSFCFLDIRSPGLGDTAMYLCATSSRGNTEAFFGQGTRLTVV.

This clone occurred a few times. Here the CDR3 DNA reads TGTGCCAGCAGCTTAGTGATAGCGGGAGGGAGCTACAATGAGCAGTTCTTC. This translates into CASSLVIAGGSYNEQFF. The genes are TRBV7-2 and TRBJ2-1, with 11 bases matching TRBD2. Germline CDR1 reads SGHTA; CDR2 reads FQGNSA. J was trimmed by 3 bases and V by 1 base; bases with no gene match: 5. The CDR3 is made up of 17 amino acids.

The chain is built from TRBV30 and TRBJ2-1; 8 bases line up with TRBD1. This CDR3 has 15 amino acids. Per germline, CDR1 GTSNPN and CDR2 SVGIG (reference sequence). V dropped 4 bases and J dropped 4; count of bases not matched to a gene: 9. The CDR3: CAWNQRDRTYNEQFF. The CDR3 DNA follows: TGTGCCTGGAACCAACGGGACAGGACTTACAATGAGCAGTTCTTC.

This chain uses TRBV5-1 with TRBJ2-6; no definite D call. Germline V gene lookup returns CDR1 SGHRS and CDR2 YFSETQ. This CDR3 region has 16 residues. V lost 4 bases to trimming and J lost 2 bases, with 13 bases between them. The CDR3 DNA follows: TGCGCCAGCAGCCCACCAACTGGAGCTGGGGCCAACGTCCTGACTTTC. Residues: CASSPPTGAGANVLTF. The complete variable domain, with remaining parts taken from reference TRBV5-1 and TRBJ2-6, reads KAGVTQTPRYLIKTRGQQVTLSCSPISGHRSVSWYQQTPGQGLQFLFEYFSETQRNKGNFPGRFSGRQFSNSRSEMNVSTLELGDSALYLCASSPPTGAGANVLTFGAGSRLTVL.

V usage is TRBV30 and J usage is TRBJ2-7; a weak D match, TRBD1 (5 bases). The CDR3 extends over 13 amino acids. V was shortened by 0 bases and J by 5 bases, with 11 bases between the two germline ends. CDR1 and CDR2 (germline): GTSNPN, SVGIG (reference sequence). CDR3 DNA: TGTGCCTGGAGTGTACAAGGGGTCAACGAGCAGTACTTC. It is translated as CAWSVQGVNEQYF.

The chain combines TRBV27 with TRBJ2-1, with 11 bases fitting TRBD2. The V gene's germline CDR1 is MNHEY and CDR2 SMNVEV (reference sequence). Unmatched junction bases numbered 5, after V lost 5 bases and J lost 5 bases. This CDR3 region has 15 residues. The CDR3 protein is CASSNQGLADNEQFF. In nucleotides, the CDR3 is TGTGCCAGCAGTAACCAGGGACTAGCGGACAATGAGCAGTTCTTC.

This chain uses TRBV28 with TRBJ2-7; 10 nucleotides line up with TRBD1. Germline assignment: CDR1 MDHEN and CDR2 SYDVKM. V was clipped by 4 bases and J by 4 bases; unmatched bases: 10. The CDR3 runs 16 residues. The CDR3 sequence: CASSSAGTGAEYEQYF. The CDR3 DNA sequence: TGTGCCAGCAGTTCCGCCGGGACAGGGGCGGAATACGAGCAGTACTTC.

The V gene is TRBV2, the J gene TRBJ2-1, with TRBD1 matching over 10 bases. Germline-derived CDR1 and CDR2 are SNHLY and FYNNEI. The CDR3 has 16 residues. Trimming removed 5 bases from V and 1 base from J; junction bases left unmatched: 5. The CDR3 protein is CASSSGTGDSYNEQFF. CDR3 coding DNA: TGTGCCAGCAGTAGTGGGACAGGGGATTCCTACAATGAGCAGTTCTTC.

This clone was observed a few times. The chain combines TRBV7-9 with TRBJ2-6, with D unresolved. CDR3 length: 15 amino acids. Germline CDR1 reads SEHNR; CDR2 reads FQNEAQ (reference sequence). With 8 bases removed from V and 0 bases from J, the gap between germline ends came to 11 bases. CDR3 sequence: CASPYGLSGANVLTF. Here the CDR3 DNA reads TGTGCCAGCCCCTACGGTCTCTCTGGGGCCAACGTCCTGACTTTC.